This passage covers 27 T cell receptor beta chains from one sample sequenced in a study of T cells in tuberculosis. Time point indicated: new active TB diagnosis, blood taken before or within 7 days of starting treatment. Generated by immunoSEQ multiplex PCR, the TCRdb table keeps only in-frame clones and is missing some. The table includes 40,000 or so clones, less than 95% detected once. Sequenced material: PBMCs, taken at tuberculosis diagnosis. All receptors derive from an adult with tuberculosis.

The rearrangement uses TRBV11-3 and TRBJ1-1, with D uncertain. Germline V gene data show CDR1 as SGHNT and CDR2 as YENEEA. The CDR3 is made up of 14 amino acids. V lost 1 base and J 1 base, leaving 7 bases between the germline ends. CDR3 sequence (DNA): TGTGCCAGCAGCTTAGGCGGGCCGAACACTGAAGCTTTCTTT. It codes for CASSLGGPNTEAFF.

The V gene is TRBV19, the J gene TRBJ2-3; possibly TRBD1 for D (5 bases). This CDR3 has 15 residues. V lost 5 bases, J lost 4 bases, and 16 bases lay in between. Germline assignment: CDR1 LNHDA and CDR2 SQIVND (reference sequence). DNA of the CDR3: TGTGCCAGTAGTTTTTATCCCCAGGGTCCAGATACGCAGTATTTT. This encodes CASSFYPQGPDTQYF. The complete variable domain, with remaining parts taken from reference TRBV19 and TRBJ2-3, reads DGGITQSPKYLFRKEGQNVTLSCEQNLNHDAMYWYRQDPGQGLRLIYYSQIVNDFQKGDIAEGYSVSREKKESFPLTVTSAQKNPTAFYLCASSFYPQGPDTQYFGPGTRLTVL.

The rearrangement links TRBV11-3 to TRBJ1-1; possibly TRBD1 for D (5 bases). Germline V CDR1 and CDR2: SGHNT, YENEEA. V was pared by 5 bases and J by 1 base, with 20 bases between. The CDR3 sequence is 17 residues long. The DNA for the CDR3 is TGTGCCAGCAGCCGATTCGTTGGGACTCACCGGAACACTGAAGCTTTCTTT. Protein: CASSRFVGTHRNTEAFF.

The chain carries TRBV19 and TRBJ1-2, with D possibly TRBD1 on 6 matching bases. The germline V gene encodes CDR1 LNHDA and CDR2 SQIVND (reference sequence). Trimming took off 3 bases at V and 6 bases at J, with 17 bases between the two ends. The CDR3 loop spans 15 amino acids. CDR3 amino acids: CASSIIEQGIDGYTF. DNA for the CDR3: TGTGCCAGTAGTATCATTGAACAGGGAATTGATGGCTACACCTTC.

V and J are TRBV5-5 and TRBJ2-7; D may be TRBD2 (6 bases). Trimming removed 4 bases at V and 4 bases at J, with 15 bases between. Looked up from germline, CDR1 is SGHKS and CDR2 is YYEKEE (reference sequence). The CDR3 has 14 amino acids. CDR3: CASSRVGGSYEQYF. In DNA, the CDR3 is TGTGCCAGCAGCCGCGTCGGGGGAAGTTACGAGCAGTACTTC.

The V and J genes are TRBV28 and TRBJ2-7; no clear D gene. V lost 4 bases and J lost 2, with 12 bases in between. The V gene's germline CDR1 is MDHEN and CDR2 SYDVKM. The CDR3 has 14 residues. The CDR3 coding sequence is TGTGCCAGCAGTTCCCCGGCAAGCGCCTACGAGCAGTACTTC. It encodes CASSSPASAYEQYF.

This sequence joins TRBV27 and TRBJ1-4; 7 bases are a match to TRBD1. This CDR3 has 14 amino acids. The trim removed 5 bases at V and 14 bases at J, leaving 14 bases unmatched. Germline CDR1 is MNHEY and CDR2 is SMNVEV (reference sequence). This CDR3 is CASSRDRPPGPLFF. In DNA, the CDR3 is TGTGCCAGCAGTCGGGACAGACCTCCAGGGCCTCTGTTTTTT.

The chain uses TRBV6-5 and TRBJ2-7; 12 nucleotides match TRBD2. J gave up 2 bases and V 6 bases, and 2 bases lay outside the gene matches. There are 14 residues in the CDR3. Looked up from germline, CDR1 is MNHEY and CDR2 is SVGAGI. The CDR3, as DNA: TGTGCCAGCAGACTAGCGGGGGGTCCCTACGAGCAGTACTTC. Protein sequence: CASRLAGGPYEQYF.

The chain links TRBV7-6 to TRBJ1-5; 8 nucleotides line up with TRBD1. The germline CDR1 and CDR2 sequences are SGHVS and FNYEAQ. This CDR3 contains 14 residues. Losses at the gene ends were 6 bases for V and 4 bases for J; bases not matched to a gene: 5. The CDR3 sequence is CASSSGTGNQPQHF. The CDR3 region has the DNA TGTGCCAGCAGTTCCGGGACAGGAAATCAGCCCCAGCATTTT.

This clone was seen just once. The chain carries TRBV6-5 and TRBJ2-7, with 8 bases matching TRBD1. Per the germline V gene, CDR1 is MNHEY and CDR2 is SVGAGI. This CDR3 spans 15 amino acids. With 4 bases clipped from V and 2 bases from J, the junction kept 7 bases outside the gene matches. CDR3 in DNA: TGTGCCAGCAGTTTGACAGGGGTTGCTCCCTACGAGCAGTACTTC. It encodes CASSLTGVAPYEQYF.

The rearrangement joins TRBV10-3 to TRBJ2-5; D uncertain. With 2 bases removed from V and 4 bases from J, the gap between germline ends came to 8 bases. This CDR3 spans 13 amino acids. Per the germline V gene, CDR1 is ENHRY and CDR2 is SYGVKD. The CDR3 region has the DNA TGTGCCATCAGTGAGGCGAGTATAGAGACCCAGTACTTC. Amino acids: CAISEASIETQYF.

V is TRBV9 and J is TRBJ1-2, with D maybe TRBD1 (5 bases). Germline-derived CDR1 and CDR2 are SGDLS and YYNGEE. The V end lost 0 bases, the J end lost 5 bases, and 11 bases lay between the germline ends. The CDR3 has 14 residues. Here the CDR3 reads CASSVVTAEYGYTF. The CDR3 DNA is TGTGCCAGCAGCGTAGTGACAGCCGAATATGGCTACACCTTC.

The chain is built from TRBV27 and TRBJ1-3, with a tentative D call TRBD1 (5 bases). CDR1 is MNHEY and CDR2 is SMNVEV in the germline V gene (reference sequence). This CDR3 has 16 amino acids. V lost 4 bases, J lost 0 bases, and 13 bases lay in between. CDR3 region: CASSSSRQPSGNTIYF. As DNA, the CDR3 is TGTGCCAGCAGTTCCAGTAGACAGCCCTCTGGAAACACCATATATTTT.

This clone was observed once. CDR3 DNA: TGTGCCAGCAGTTTACGGGAACATGGCTACACCTTC. This codes for CASSLREHGYTF. V usage is TRBV28 and J usage is TRBJ1-2; the D is unclear. Between the trimmed V and J ends, which lost 2 bases and 6 bases, there was a span of 7 bases. This CDR3 comprises 12 residues. The germline V gene encodes CDR1 MDHEN and CDR2 SYDVKM.

The chain links TRBV11-3 to TRBJ2-2; 9 bases fit TRBD1. With V trimmed by 4 bases and J by 3 bases, 6 bases remained unmatched. The V gene's germline CDR1 is SGHNT and CDR2 YENEEA. The CDR3 consists of 16 residues. As DNA, the CDR3 is TGTGCCAGCAGCTGGCTGGGACAGGGCTACACCGGGGAGCTGTTTTTT. Its protein product is CASSWLGQGYTGELFF.

The rearrangement links TRBV19 to TRBJ1-2, with a tentative D call TRBD1 (5 bases). The V and J ends lost 6 bases and 7 bases respectively, with 15 bases between them. Germline V gene lookup returns CDR1 LNHDA and CDR2 SQIVND (reference sequence). The CDR3 has 13 residues. CDR3 in amino acids: CASRAGIKGGYTF. The CDR3 region has the DNA TGTGCCAGTAGGGCAGGGATCAAGGGTGGCTACACCTTC.

This clone was detected once. The chain links TRBV6-1 to TRBJ1-6, with 9 nucleotides matching TRBD1. Germline assignment: CDR1 MNHNS and CDR2 SASEGT. After removal of 9 bases from V and 9 bases from J, the junction contained 9 bases not matched to a gene. The CDR3 has 14 residues. Here the CDR3 reads CASYAGTGTSPLHF. As DNA, the CDR3 is TGTGCCAGTTACGCCGGGACAGGGACTTCACCCCTCCACTTT.

The chain combines TRBV30 with TRBJ1-2; D possibly corresponds to TRBD1 (5 bases). The CDR3 is made up of 14 amino acids. The germline gives CDR1 GTSNPN, CDR2 SVGIG (reference sequence). The V and J ends lost 3 bases and 2 bases respectively, with 13 bases between them. The chain's CDR3 is CAWRGRTSNYGYTF. CDR3 bases: TGTGCCTGGAGAGGCCGGACATCAAACTATGGCTACACCTTC. Filled out from reference TRBV30 and TRBJ1-2, the complete variable domain reads SQTIHQWPATLVQPVGSPLSLECTVEGTSNPNLYWYRQAAGRGLQLLFYSVGIGQISSEVPQNLSASRPQDRQFILSSKKLLLSDSGFYLCAWRGRTSNYGYTFGSGTRLTVV.

The chain has TRBV29-1 and TRBJ1-1; D might be TRBD1 (6 bases). In germline, CDR1 is SQVTM, CDR2 ANQGSEA. V was cut by 4 bases and J by 4 bases, with 10 bases left in between. This CDR3 contains 12 residues. The CDR3 protein is CSVGQGLTEAFF. The CDR3 nucleotides are TGCAGCGTTGGGCAGGGGCTCACTGAAGCTTTCTTT.

V usage is TRBV15 and J usage is TRBJ1-6; TRBD1 matches at 7 bases. Germline V gene sequence: CDR1 LNHNV, CDR2 YYDKDF (reference sequence). The CDR3 is 14 residues long. V was pared by 5 bases and J by 7 bases, with 5 bases of the junction left unmatched. CDR3 region: CATSRDSANSPLHF. The CDR3 DNA sequence: TGTGCCACCAGCCGGGACAGCGCAAATTCACCCCTCCACTTT.

The gene calls are TRBV18 and TRBJ1-1, with 8 nucleotides matching TRBD1. Germline V lookup: CDR1 KGHSH, CDR2 LQKENI. Losses at the gene ends were 4 bases for V and 4 bases for J; bases not matched to a gene: 8. This CDR3 contains 15 residues. CDR3 sequence reads: CASSLAGGVGTEAFF. In nucleotides, the CDR3 is TGTGCCAGCTCACTTGCAGGGGGCGTAGGCACTGAAGCTTTCTTT.

The chain recombines TRBV6-5 with TRBJ2-5; possible D gene TRBD2, 5 bases. The V end was cut by 0 bases, the J end by 2 bases, with 10 bases between. Germline CDR1 and CDR2: MNHEY and SVGAGI. CDR3 length: 15 residues. The CDR3 bases are TGTGCCAGCAGTTACTCTCTCGGGAAACAAGAGACCCAGTACTTC. Translation gives CASSYSLGKQETQYF.

The genes are TRBV19 and TRBJ2-6, with 7 bases that match TRBD1. V lost 5 bases to trimming and J lost 2 bases; unmatched junction nucleotides: 9. The CDR3 length is 17 residues. CDR1 is LNHDA and CDR2 is SQIVND in the germline V gene (reference sequence). In DNA, the CDR3 is TGTGCCAGTAGTCCGAGACAGGGAGCGCCTGGGGCCAACGTCCTGACTTTC. Its protein product is CASSPRQGAPGANVLTF.

The chain employs TRBV15 and TRBJ2-2; a possible D gene is TRBD2 (5 bases). The CDR3 totals 13 residues. Germline V gene data show CDR1 as LNHNV and CDR2 as YYDKDF (reference sequence). V shed 4 bases and J shed 6 bases, with 9 bases lying between them. As DNA, the CDR3 is TGTGCCACCAGCACCCGGGGAGCCGGGGAGCTGTTTTTT. This codes for CATSTRGAGELFF.

The J gene is TRBJ1-2, the V gene TRBV4-3; possibly TRBD1 for D (5 bases). The CDR3 extends over 15 amino acids. The V gene lost 0 bases and the J gene lost 4 bases, with 12 bases spanning the gap. Germline assignment: CDR1 LGHNA and CDR2 YSLEER. The CDR3 protein is CASSQDYGQGYGYTF. The CDR3 nucleotides read TGCGCCAGCAGCCAAGATTATGGGCAGGGCTATGGCTACACCTTC.

This clone came up once. The chain joins TRBV11-2 to TRBJ2-7, with 9 bases identical to TRBD1. The J segment lost 1 base and the V segment lost 5 bases, leaving 3 bases of the junction unmatched. The CDR3 covers 14 residues. The germline V gene encodes CDR1 SGHAT and CDR2 FQNNGV. The CDR3 is CASSGGTGSYEQYF. The CDR3 region has the DNA TGTGCCAGCAGCGGGGGGACAGGGTCCTACGAGCAGTACTTC.

The genes are TRBV4-1 and TRBJ1-6, with TRBD1 matching 9 bases. The V and J ends lost 3 bases and 7 bases, in that order; junction bases with no gene match: 1. Germline V gene data show CDR1 as MGHRA and CDR2 as YSYEKL. CDR3 length: 14 residues. The chain's CDR3 is CASSQGTGNSPLHF. The CDR3 nucleotides are TGCGCCAGCAGCCAGGGGACAGGGAATTCACCCCTCCACTTT.